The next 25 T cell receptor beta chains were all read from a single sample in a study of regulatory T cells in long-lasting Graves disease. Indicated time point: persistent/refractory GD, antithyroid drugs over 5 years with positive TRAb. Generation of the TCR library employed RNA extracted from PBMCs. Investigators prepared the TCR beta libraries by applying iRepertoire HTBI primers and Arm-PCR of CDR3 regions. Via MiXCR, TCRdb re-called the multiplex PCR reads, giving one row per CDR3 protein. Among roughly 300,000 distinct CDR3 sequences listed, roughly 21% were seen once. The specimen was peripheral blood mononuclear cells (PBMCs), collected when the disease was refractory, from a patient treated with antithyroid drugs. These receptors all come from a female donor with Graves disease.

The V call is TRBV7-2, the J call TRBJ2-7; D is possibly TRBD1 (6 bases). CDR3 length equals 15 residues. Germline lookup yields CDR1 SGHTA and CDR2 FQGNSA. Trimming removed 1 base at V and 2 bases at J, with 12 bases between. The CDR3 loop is CASSLGSGGPYEQYF. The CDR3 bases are TGTGCCAGCAGCTTAGGGAGTGGGGGCCCCTACGAGCAGTACTTC.

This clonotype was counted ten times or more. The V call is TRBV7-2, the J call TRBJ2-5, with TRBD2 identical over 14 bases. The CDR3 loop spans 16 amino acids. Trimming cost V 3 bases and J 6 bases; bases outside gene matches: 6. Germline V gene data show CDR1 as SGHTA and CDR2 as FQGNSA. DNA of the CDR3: TGTGCCAGCAGCTTGGACGGGACTAGCGGGAGTCAGACCCAGTACTTC. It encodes CASSLDGTSGSQTQYF.

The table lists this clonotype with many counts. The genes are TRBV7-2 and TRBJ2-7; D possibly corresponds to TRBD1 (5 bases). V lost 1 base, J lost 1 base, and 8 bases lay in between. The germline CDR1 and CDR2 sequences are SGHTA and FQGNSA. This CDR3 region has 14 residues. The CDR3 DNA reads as TGTGCCAGCAGCTTAGAGTCAGGGTCCTACGAGCAGTACTTC. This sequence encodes CASSLESGSYEQYF.

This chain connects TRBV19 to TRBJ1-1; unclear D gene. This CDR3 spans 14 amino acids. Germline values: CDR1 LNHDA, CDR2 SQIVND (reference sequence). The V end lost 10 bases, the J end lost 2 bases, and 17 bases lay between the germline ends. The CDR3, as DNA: TGTGCCACTGGAGGGTGGAGCTCTAACACTGAAGCTTTCTTT. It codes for CATGGWSSNTEAFF. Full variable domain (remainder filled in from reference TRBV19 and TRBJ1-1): DGGITQSPKYLFRKEGQNVTLSCEQNLNHDAMYWYRQDPGQGLRLIYYSQIVNDFQKGDIAEGYSVSREKKESFPLTVTSAQKNPTAFYLCATGGWSSNTEAFFGQGTRLTVV.

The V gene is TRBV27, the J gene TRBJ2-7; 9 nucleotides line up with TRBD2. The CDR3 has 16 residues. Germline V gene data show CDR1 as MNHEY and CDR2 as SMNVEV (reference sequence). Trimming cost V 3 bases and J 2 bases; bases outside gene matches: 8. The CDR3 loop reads CASSFRAGGTAYEQYF. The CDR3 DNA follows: TGTGCCAGCAGTTTCAGGGCGGGAGGGACGGCCTACGAGCAGTACTTC.

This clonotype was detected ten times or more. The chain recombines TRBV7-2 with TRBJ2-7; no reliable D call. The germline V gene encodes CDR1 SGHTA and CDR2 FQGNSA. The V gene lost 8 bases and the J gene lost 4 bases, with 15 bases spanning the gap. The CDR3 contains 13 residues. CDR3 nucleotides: TGTGCCAGCTCCGTGGACGGCCTGTACGAGCAGTACTTC. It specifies CASSVDGLYEQYF.

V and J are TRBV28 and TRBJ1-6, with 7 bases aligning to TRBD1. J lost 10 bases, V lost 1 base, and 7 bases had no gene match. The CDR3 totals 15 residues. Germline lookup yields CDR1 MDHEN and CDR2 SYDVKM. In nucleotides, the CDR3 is TGTGCCAGCAGTTTATTCAGGGGGGTAGGATCACCCCTCCACTTT. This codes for CASSLFRGVGSPLHF.

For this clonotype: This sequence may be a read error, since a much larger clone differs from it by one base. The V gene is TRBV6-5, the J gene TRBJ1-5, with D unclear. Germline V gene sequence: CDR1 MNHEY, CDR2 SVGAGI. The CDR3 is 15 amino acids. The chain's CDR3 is CASGYSTQTNQPQHF. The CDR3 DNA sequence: TGTGCCAGCGGTTACTCGACACAAACCAATCAGCCCCAGCATTTT.

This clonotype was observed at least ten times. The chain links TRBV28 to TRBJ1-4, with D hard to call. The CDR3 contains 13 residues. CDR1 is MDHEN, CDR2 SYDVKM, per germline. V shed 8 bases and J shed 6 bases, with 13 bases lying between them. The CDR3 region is CASLDRNYEKLFF. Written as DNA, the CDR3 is TGTGCCAGCCTTGACCGCAACTATGAAAAACTGTTTTTT.

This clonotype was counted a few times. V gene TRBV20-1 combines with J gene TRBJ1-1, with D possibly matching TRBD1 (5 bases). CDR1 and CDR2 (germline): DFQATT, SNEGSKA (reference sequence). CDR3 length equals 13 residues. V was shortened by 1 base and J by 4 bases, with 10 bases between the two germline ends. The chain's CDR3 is CSARAGPSTEAFF. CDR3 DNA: TGCAGTGCTAGAGCGGGACCCTCCACTGAAGCTTTCTTT.

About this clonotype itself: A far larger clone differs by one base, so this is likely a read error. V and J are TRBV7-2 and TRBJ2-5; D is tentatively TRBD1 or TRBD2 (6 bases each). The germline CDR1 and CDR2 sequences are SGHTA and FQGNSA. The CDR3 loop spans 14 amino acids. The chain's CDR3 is CASGLGGGWETQYF. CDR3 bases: TGTGCCAGCGGCTTAGGAGGGGGATGGGAGACCCAGTACTTC.

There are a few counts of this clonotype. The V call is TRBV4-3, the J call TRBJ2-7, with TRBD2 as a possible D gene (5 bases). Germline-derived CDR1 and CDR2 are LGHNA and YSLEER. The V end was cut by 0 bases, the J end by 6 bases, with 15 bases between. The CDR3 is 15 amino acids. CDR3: CASSQDRLAFGEQYF. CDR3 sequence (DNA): TGCGCCAGCAGCCAAGATCGCCTAGCCTTCGGCGAGCAGTACTTC.

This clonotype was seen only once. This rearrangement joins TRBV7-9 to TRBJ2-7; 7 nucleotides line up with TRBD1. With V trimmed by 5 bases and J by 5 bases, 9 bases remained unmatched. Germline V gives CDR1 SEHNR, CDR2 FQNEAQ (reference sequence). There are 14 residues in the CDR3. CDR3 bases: TGTGCCAGCAGCCAGGACAGGATCTCTAACGAGCAGTACTTC. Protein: CASSQDRISNEQYF.

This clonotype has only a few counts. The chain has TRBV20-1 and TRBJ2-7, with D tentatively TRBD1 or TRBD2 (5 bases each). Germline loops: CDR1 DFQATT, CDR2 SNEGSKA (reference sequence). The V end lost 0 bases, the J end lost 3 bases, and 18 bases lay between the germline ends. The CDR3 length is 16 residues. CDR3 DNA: TGCAGTGCTAGAGATGGGGCTAGCCCAAATATCTACGAGCAGTACTTC. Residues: CSARDGASPNIYEQYF.

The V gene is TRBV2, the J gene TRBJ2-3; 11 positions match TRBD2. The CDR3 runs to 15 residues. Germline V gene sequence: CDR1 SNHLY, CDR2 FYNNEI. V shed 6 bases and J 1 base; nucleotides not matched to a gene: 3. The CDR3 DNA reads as TGTGCCAGCAGCATACTAGCGGGAGGCACAGATACGCAGTATTTT. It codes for CASSILAGGTDTQYF.

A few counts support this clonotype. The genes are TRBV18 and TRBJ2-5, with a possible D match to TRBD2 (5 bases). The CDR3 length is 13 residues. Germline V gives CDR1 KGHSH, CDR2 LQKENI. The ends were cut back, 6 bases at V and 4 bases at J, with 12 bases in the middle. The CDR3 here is CASSPSRGETQYF. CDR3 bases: TGTGCCAGCTCCCCCAGTCGGGGAGAGACCCAGTACTTC.

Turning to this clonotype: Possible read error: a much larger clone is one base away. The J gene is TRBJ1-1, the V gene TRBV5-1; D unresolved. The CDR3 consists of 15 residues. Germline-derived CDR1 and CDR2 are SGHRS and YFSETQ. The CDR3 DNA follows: TGCGCCGGCAGCTTGGACGGAAAAGGTCGCTCTGAAGCTTTCTTT. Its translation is CAGSLDGKGRSEAFF.

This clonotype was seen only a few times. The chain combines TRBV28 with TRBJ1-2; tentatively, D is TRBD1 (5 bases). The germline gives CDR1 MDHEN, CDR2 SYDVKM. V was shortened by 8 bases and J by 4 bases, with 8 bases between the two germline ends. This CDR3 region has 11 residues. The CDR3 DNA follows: TGTGCCAGCTGCAGGGCCTATGGCTACACCTTC. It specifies CASCRAYGYTF.

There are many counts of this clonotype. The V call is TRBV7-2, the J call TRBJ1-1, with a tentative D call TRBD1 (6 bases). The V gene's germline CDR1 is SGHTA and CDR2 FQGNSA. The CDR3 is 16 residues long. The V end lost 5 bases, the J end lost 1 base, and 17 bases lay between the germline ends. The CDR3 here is CASSEDRTYANTEAFF. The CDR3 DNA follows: TGTGCCAGCAGCGAAGACAGGACCTACGCGAACACTGAAGCTTTCTTT. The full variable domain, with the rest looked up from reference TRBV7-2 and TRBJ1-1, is GAGVSQSPSNKVTEKGKDVELRCDPISGHTALYWYRQSLGQGLEFLIYFQGNSAPDKSGLPSDRFSAERTGGSVSTLTIQRTQQEDSAVYLCASSEDRTYANTEAFFGQGTRLTVV.

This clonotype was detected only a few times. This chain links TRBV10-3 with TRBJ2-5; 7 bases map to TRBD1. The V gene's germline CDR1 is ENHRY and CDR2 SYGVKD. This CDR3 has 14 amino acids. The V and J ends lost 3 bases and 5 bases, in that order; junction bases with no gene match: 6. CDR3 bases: TGTGCCATCAGTGACCCGACAGGGCTGGAGACCCAGTACTTC. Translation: CAISDPTGLETQYF.

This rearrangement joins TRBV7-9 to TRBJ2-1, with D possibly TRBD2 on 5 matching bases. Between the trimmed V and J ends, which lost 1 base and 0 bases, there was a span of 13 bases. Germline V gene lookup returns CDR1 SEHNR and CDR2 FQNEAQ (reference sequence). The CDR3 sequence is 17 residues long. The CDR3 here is CASSLGSGLSSYNEQFF. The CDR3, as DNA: TGTGCCAGCAGCTTAGGGAGCGGCCTTAGCTCCTACAATGAGCAGTTCTTC. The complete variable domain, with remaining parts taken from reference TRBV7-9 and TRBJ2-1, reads DTGVSQNPRHKITKRGQNVTFRCDPISEHNRLYWYRQTLGQGPEFLTYFQNEAQLEKSRLLSDRFSAERPKGSFSTLEIQRTEQGDSAMYLCASSLGSGLSSYNEQFFGPGTRLTVL.

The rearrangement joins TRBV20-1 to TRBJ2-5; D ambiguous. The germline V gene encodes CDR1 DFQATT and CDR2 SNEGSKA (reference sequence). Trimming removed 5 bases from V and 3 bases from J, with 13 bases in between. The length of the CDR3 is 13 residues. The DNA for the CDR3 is TGCAGTGCTCGCCCACTTGTGGAAGAGACCCAGTACTTC. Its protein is CSARPLVEETQYF.

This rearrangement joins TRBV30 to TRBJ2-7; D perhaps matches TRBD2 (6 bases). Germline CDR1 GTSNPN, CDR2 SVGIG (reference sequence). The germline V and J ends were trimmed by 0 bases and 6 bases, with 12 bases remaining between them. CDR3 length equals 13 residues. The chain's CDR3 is CAWSVRLAFEQYF. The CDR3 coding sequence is TGTGCCTGGAGTGTTCGGCTAGCGTTCGAGCAGTACTTC. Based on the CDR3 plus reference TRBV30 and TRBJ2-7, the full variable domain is SQTIHQWPATLVQPVGSPLSLECTVEGTSNPNLYWYRQAAGRGLQLLFYSVGIGQISSEVPQNLSASRPQDRQFILSSKKLLLSDSGFYLCAWSVRLAFEQYFGPGTRLTVT.

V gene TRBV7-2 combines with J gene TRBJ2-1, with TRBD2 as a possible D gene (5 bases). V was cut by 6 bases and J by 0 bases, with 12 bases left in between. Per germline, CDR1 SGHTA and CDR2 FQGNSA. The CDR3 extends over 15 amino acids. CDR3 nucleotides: TGTGCCAGCAGTTCCCTAGCAAACTCCTACAATGAGCAGTTCTTC. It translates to CASSSLANSYNEQFF.

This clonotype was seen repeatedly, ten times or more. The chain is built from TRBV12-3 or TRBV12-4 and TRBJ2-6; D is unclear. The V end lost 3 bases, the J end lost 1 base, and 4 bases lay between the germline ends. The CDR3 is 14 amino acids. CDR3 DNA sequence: TGTGCCAGCAGTTTTGGGTCTGGGGCCAACGTCCTGACTTTC. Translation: CASSFGSGANVLTF.